This TCR beta chain was sequenced for a study of response to subunit inactivated influenza vaccine. Findings and caveats of the study: A suggestion made by the authors is that each seasonal influenza vaccination recruits few new T cells.

This clonotype was counted at least ten times. Its antigen is still unknown. TCRdb called the RT-PCR reads again in MiXCR, with one record for every CDR3 protein. The top ten clones hold 3% to 3.5% of a sample with 450,000 to 600,000 distinct CDR3 sequences, approximately 17% of them seen once. The sequences come from CD4+ T cells sorted from PBMCs, collected around 25 months after vaccination. This clonotype was sampled from a man aged 50-75 years who received an inactivated influenza vaccine.

The CDR3 coding sequence is TGCGCCAGCAGCCAAGAAGAATCCACTGAAGCTTTCTTT. Encoded protein: CASSQEESTEAFF. The chain is built from TRBV4-3 and TRBJ1-1; D is uncertain. V was pared by 0 bases and J by 4 bases, with 6 bases between. Germline CDR1 is LGHNA and CDR2 is YSLEER. The CDR3 has 13 residues.